These 4 T cell receptor beta chains were sequenced from one sample in a study of T cells in Graves' hyperthyroidism and ophthalmopathy. The investigators amplified TCR beta CDR3 regions from RNA transcripts. HTBI primers were employed in a first-round RT-PCR of the TCR CDR3. Via MiXCR, TCRdb re-called the multiplex PCR reads, giving one row per CDR3 protein. The sample records hundreds of thousands of distinct CDR3 sequences, about 15% being singletons. Sequencing was performed on blood. These receptors all stem from a woman in her late teens or twenties with Graves' ophthalmopathy.

This clonotype was detected only a few times. One base away lies a much larger clone, so this may be a sequencing read error. V gene TRBV11-2 combines with J gene TRBJ2-1; 9 nucleotides line up with TRBD2. The CDR3 runs to 15 residues. The V gene's germline CDR1 is SGHAT and CDR2 FQNNGV. J lost 8 bases, V lost 8 bases, and 13 bases had no gene match. The CDR3 loop is CASGSRERGAYEQFF. The CDR3 DNA sequence: TGTGCCAGCGGCTCCAGGGAGCGGGGGGCCTATGAGCAGTTCTTC. Together with reference TRBV11-2 and TRBJ2-1, the CDR3 gives the full variable domain: EAGVAQSPRYKIIEKRQSVAFWCNPISGHATLYWYQQILGQGPKLLIQFQNNGVVDDSQLPKDRFSAERLKGVDSTLKIQPAKLEDSAVYLCASGSRERGAYEQFFGPGTRLTVL.

The chain employs TRBV5-1 and TRBJ2-3; a weak D match, TRBD2 (5 bases). CDR3 size: 15 residues. The germline CDR1 and CDR2 sequences are SGHRS and YFSETQ. The V and J ends lost 5 bases and 6 bases respectively, with 19 bases between them. The CDR3 region has the DNA TGCGCCAGCAGAAAGCGGTCCGGGTTTGAGGATACGCAGTATTTT. It encodes CASRKRSGFEDTQYF.

About this clonotype itself: A much bigger clone sits one base away, suggesting this may be a read error. V and J are TRBV3-1 and TRBJ1-1, with D perhaps matching TRBD1 (5 bases). CDR3 length: 15 residues. Germline CDR1 LGHDT, CDR2 YNNKEL (reference sequence). CDR3: CASSQAGQGWTGAFF. CDR3 in DNA: TGTGCCAGCAGCCAAGCGGGGCAGGGTTGGACTGGAGCTTTCTTT. The variable domain in full, with the rest retrieved from reference TRBV3-1 and TRBJ1-1, is DTAVSQTPKYLVTQMGNDKSIKCEQNLGHDTMYWYKQDSKKFLKIMFSYNNKELIINETVPNRFSPKSPDKAHLNLHINSLELGDSAVYFCASSQAGQGWTGAFFGQGTRLTVV.

The rearrangement links TRBV20-1 to TRBJ1-5; perhaps TRBD1 as D (6 bases). CDR3 length: 15 residues. With 0 bases removed from V and 2 bases from J, the gap between germline ends came to 11 bases. Germline CDR1 reads DFQATT; CDR2 reads SNEGSKA (reference sequence). Written as DNA, the CDR3 is TGCAGTGCTAGAGATCGCGCAGGGGGCAATCAGCCCCAGCATTTT. This gives the protein CSARDRAGGNQPQHF.